This T cell receptor beta chain derives from a study of T cells in Graves' hyperthyroidism and ophthalmopathy. Study overall: Before any treatment, at initial diagnosis, peripheral blood was collected.

Points on this clonotype: No antigen is known for it.

Study-wide results and caveats: Patients with ophthalmopathy were separated from those with stable hyperthyroidism by a 13 V-J model. Among clonotypes expanded in thyroid above 0.001, most were also found in blood. Ophthalmopathy onset followed model prediction by a median about 6.5 months.

RNA transcripts gave rise to amplified TCR beta CDR3 regions. The HTBI set primed first-round TCR CDR3 RT-PCR. One entry per CDR3 protein, called by TCRdb with MiXCR from the multiplex PCR reads. The sample lists hundreds of thousands of distinct CDR3 sequences; 16% were seen once. The CDR3 has 15 amino acids. The V gene's germline CDR1 is MGHDK and CDR2 SYGVNS. Trimming took 8 bases from V and 2 from J; bases not matched to a gene: 5. This rearrangement joins TRBV25-1 to TRBJ1-5, with TRBD1 matching over 11 bases. This receptor was obtained from a woman aged 18-35 years with Graves' hyperthyroidism. The sample was blood. DNA for the CDR3: TGTGCCAGCGGACAGGGACAGGGGGGCAATCAGCCCCAGCATTTT. The encoded protein is CASGQGQGGNQPQHF.